This T cell receptor (beta chain) is drawn from a study of blood T cell repertoires in COVID-19. In the authors' methods: Reference gene primer amplification gave nucleated cell count estimates. Assay used: immunoSEQ multiplex PCR; TCRdb lists only in-frame clones, some missing. For V, J and clone size, that table is used; D and trimming come from the DNA. The table has some 150,000 clones, about 87% seen once. Sample: peripheral blood. The clonotype was recovered from a man aged 50-60 years with active COVID-19.

For the CDR3, the DNA is TGTGCCAGCAGCTTAATTGGCCAGGGGAACACTGAAGCTTTCTTT. Protein sequence: CASSLIGQGNTEAFF. The chain uses TRBV7-3 and TRBJ1-1; D may be TRBD1 (5 bases). Germline CDR1 reads SGHTA; CDR2 reads FQGTGA. There are 15 residues in the CDR3. Trimming shortened V by 1 base and J by 1 base, and 10 bases separated the two germline ends.